One and the same sample provided the 6 T cell receptor beta chains below, sequenced in a study of blood T cell repertoires in COVID-19. Profiling relied on immunoSEQ multiplex PCR, and the TCRdb table lists in-frame clones only, not all of them. The repertoire includes about 150,000 clones, approximately 86% of them detected once, and 6.2% sits in the top ten. Sequenced material: PBMCs or T cells enriched from blood (not recorded which). The source is a woman in her forties who had recovered from COVID-19.

This clone was recorded once. A much larger clone differs by one base, so this may be a read error. The rearrangement links TRBV2 to TRBJ2-2; 7 bases are a match to TRBD2. V lost 1 base, J lost 6 bases, and 2 bases stayed unmatched. The CDR3 loop spans 14 amino acids. CDR1 and CDR2 from the germline V gene are SNHLY and FYNNEI. The CDR3 here is CASSEGGGAGELFF. The DNA for the CDR3 is TGTGCCAGCAGTGAAGGTGGGGGGGCCGGGGAGCTGTTTTTT.

V is TRBV29-1 and J is TRBJ2-3; TRBD2 is a possible D gene (5 bases). CDR1 and CDR2 from the germline V gene are SQVTM and ANQGSEA. V gave up 1 base and J gave up 0 bases, with 17 bases separating them. The CDR3 sequence is 17 residues long. CDR3 nucleotides: TGCAGCGTTGAAGCCGAGTCTGGCCGGGGAAGCACAGATACGCAGTATTTT. Its translation: CSVEAESGRGSTDTQYF.

The V and J genes are TRBV29-1 and TRBJ1-2, with a weak D call TRBD1 (6 bases). Between the trimmed V and J ends, which lost 3 bases and 7 bases, there was a span of 21 bases. CDR3 length: 15 residues. The germline V gene has CDR1 SQVTM and CDR2 ANQGSEA. CDR3 region: CSVESLTGRAIGYTF. CDR3 DNA: TGCAGCGTTGAGTCTCTCACAGGGCGGGCGATTGGCTACACCTTC.

The V gene is TRBV5-1, the J gene TRBJ1-2; 10 bases match TRBD1. There are 14 residues in the CDR3. V was pared by 3 bases and J by 4 bases, with 3 bases of the junction left unmatched. Germline lookup yields CDR1 SGHRS and CDR2 YFSETQ. The CDR3 is CASSSTGGGYGYTF. The CDR3 nucleotides are TGCGCCAGCAGCTCGACAGGGGGCGGCTATGGCTACACCTTC.

J is TRBJ1-4 and V is TRBV6-5, with unresolved D. The CDR3 runs to 12 residues. Germline V gene sequence: CDR1 MNHEY, CDR2 SVGAGI. Trimming shortened V by 6 bases and J by 6 bases, and 8 bases separated the two germline ends. DNA of the CDR3: TGTGCCAGCAGGCAAGCTGATGAAAAACTGTTTTTT. Its translation is CASRQADEKLFF.

V and J are TRBV30 and TRBJ2-1; D gene unclear. The V gene's germline CDR1 is GTSNPN and CDR2 SVGIG (reference sequence). V was cut by 3 bases and J by 4 bases, with 10 bases left in between. This CDR3 spans 13 amino acids. The chain's CDR3 is CAWRGIFYNEQFF. In nucleotides, the CDR3 is TGTGCCTGGAGGGGCATATTTTACAATGAGCAGTTCTTC.